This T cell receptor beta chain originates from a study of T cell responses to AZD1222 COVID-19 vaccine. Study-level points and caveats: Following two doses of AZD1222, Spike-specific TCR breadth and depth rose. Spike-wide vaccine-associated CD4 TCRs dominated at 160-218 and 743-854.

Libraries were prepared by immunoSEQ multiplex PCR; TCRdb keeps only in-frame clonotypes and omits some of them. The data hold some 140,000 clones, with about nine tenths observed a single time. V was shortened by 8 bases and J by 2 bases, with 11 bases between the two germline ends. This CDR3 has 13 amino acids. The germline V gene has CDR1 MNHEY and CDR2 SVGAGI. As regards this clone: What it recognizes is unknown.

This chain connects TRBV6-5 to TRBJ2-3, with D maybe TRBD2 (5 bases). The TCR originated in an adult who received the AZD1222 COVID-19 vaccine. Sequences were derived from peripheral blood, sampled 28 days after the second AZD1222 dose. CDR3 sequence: CASEGYITDTQYF. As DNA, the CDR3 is TGTGCCAGCGAGGGATATATCACAGATACGCAGTATTTT.